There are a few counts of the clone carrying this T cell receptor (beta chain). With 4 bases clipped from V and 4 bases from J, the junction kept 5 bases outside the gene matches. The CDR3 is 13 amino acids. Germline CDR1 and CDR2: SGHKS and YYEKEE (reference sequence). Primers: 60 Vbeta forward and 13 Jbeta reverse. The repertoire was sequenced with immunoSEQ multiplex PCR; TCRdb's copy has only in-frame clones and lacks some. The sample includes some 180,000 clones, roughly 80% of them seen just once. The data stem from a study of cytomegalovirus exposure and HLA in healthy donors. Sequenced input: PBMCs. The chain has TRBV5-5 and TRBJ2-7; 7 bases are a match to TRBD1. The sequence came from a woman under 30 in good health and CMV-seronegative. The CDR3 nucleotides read TGTGCCAGCAGCGGGACAGCGCGGTACGAGCAGTACTTC. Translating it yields CASSGTARYEQYF.